The 9 T cell receptor beta chains below come from one sample, sequenced in a study of early T cells in non-severe SARS-CoV-2 infection. Each CDR3 protein is one row after TCRdb ran MiXCR on the 5' RACE reads. This sample carries roughly 90,000 distinct CDR3 sequences, around 15% of them seen once, and the ten largest clones take roughly 3.1%. The sample comprised whole blood. The receptors derive from an adult who was a healthcare worker with PCR-confirmed SARS-CoV-2 infection or an uninfected control (not recorded which).

There are a few counts of this clonotype. The V gene is TRBV20-1, the J gene TRBJ2-3; D remains ambiguous. CDR1 and CDR2 (germline): DFQATT, SNEGSKA (reference sequence). Trimming took 6 bases from V and 2 from J, leaving 18 bases between them. The CDR3 is 15 amino acids. This chain's CDR3 is CSAGPSWPLTDTQYF. DNA for the CDR3: TGCAGTGCCGGGCCCTCCTGGCCCCTCACAGATACGCAGTATTTT.

This chain uses TRBV29-1 with TRBJ2-5; tentatively, D is TRBD1 or TRBD2 (6 bases each). The germline gives CDR1 SQVTM, CDR2 ANQGSEA. V was shortened by 4 bases and J by 5 bases, with 14 bases between the two germline ends. This CDR3 has 13 amino acids. CDR3 sequence (DNA): TGCAGCGTTGCCGGGGGCGGCGGGGAGACCCAGTACTTC. It encodes CSVAGGGGETQYF.

This clonotype was counted between two and nine times. The rearrangement joins TRBV4-1 to TRBJ2-1; the match to TRBD2 covers 8 bases. V trimming: 1 base; J trimming: 6 bases; junction bases outside the gene matches: 11. The CDR3 extends over 17 amino acids. In germline, CDR1 is MGHRA, CDR2 YSYEKL. The CDR3 DNA reads TGCGCCAGCAGCCAAGGTCGCGGGAGGCGCCGGGCCAATGAGCAGTTCTTC. The encoded protein is CASSQGRGRRRANEQFF.

This clonotype was detected only a few times. CDR3 protein: CASSLVVYEQFF. Written as DNA, the CDR3 is TGTGCCAGCAGCTTAGTAGTCTATGAGCAGTTCTTC. The chain couples TRBV11-2 to TRBJ2-1; D gene ambiguous. CDR3 length equals 12 residues. Germline V gene sequence: CDR1 SGHAT, CDR2 FQNNGV. V dropped 1 base and J dropped 8 bases, with 6 bases sitting between them.

This clonotype has only a few counts. The J gene is TRBJ2-1, the V gene TRBV12-3 or TRBV12-4; D gene uncertain. Trimming took 2 bases from V and 5 from J, leaving 7 bases between them. This CDR3 is built from 13 residues. Here the CDR3 reads CASSLTINNEQFF. The CDR3 DNA reads as TGTGCCAGCAGTTTAACGATCAACAATGAGCAGTTCTTC.

This clonotype was recorded a few times. The V gene is TRBV7-3, the J gene TRBJ2-7; D remains unclear. Trimming took off 2 bases at V and 0 bases at J, with 11 bases between the two ends. Germline V CDR1 and CDR2: SGHTA, FQGTGA. This CDR3 has 15 amino acids. As DNA, the CDR3 is TGTGCCAGCAGCTTAGAGGCAGCCGCCTCCTACGAGCAGTACTTC. Protein: CASSLEAAASYEQYF.

The table lists this clonotype with many counts. The chain recombines TRBV10-1 with TRBJ2-1; the D is unclear. V lost 2 bases, J lost 5 bases, and 4 bases lay in between. The CDR3 spans 12 residues. CDR1 WNHNN and CDR2 SYGVQD come from the germline V gene (reference sequence). CDR3 sequence (DNA): TGCGCCAGCAGTGAGAGCAACAATGAGCAGTTCTTC. Its translation is CASSESNNEQFF.

There are a few counts of this clonotype. The chain recombines TRBV7-8 with TRBJ2-7, with D perhaps matching TRBD2 (5 bases). V gave up 0 bases and J gave up 0 bases, with 15 bases separating them. The CDR3 covers 17 residues. Germline V lookup: CDR1 SGHVS, CDR2 FQNEAQ. Here the CDR3 reads CASSLAPWMGSSYEQYF. Here the CDR3 DNA reads TGTGCCAGCAGCTTAGCCCCCTGGATGGGGAGCTCCTACGAGCAGTACTTC.

This clonotype was detected a few times. The J gene is TRBJ2-4, the V gene TRBV10-3; possible D gene TRBD1, 7 bases. This CDR3 is built from 14 residues. The V end lost 3 bases, the J end lost 8 bases, and 14 bases lay between the germline ends. The germline gives CDR1 ENHRY, CDR2 SYGVKD. CDR3 in DNA: TGTGCCATCAGTGATACGGGCAGGGGGGACATTCAGTACTTC. This encodes CAISDTGRGDIQYF.